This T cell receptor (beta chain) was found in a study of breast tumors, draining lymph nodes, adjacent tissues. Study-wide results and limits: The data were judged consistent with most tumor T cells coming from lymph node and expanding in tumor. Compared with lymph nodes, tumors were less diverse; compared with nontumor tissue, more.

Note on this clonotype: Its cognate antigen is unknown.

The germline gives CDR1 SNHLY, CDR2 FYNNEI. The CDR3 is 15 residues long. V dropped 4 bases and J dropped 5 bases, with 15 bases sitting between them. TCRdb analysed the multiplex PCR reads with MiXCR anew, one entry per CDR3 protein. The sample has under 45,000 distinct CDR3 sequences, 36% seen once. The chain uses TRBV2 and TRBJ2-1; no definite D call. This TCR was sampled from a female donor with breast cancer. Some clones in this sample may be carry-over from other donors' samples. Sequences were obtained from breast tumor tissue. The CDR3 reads CASSALPSTDNEQFF. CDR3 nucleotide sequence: TGTGCCAGCAGTGCTTTGCCTTCAACCGACAATGAGCAGTTCTTC.